Listed here are 11 T cell receptor beta chains from one sample, sequenced in a study of blood T cell repertoires in COVID-19. The table came from immunoSEQ multiplex PCR; TCRdb's copy has only in-frame clones and leaves some out. The data show 150,000 to 200,000 clones, with about 90% seen just once and roughly 1.2% held by the top ten. Sequencing used PBMCs or T cells enriched from blood (not recorded which). Every receptor here comes from a human donor with acute COVID-19. The donor label of this sample is uncertain.

This clone occurred once. The genes are TRBV2 and TRBJ1-1, with 8 bases lining up with TRBD1. This CDR3 contains 13 residues. The V and J ends lost 10 bases and 4 bases, in that order; junction bases with no gene match: 8. Germline V gives CDR1 SNHLY, CDR2 FYNNEI. For the CDR3, the DNA is TGTGCCAACAGGACAGGGTGGAGCACTGAAGCTTTCTTT. Its translation is CANRTGWSTEAFF.

This chain connects TRBV27 to TRBJ2-3, with D possibly being TRBD2 (6 bases). Trimming stripped 2 bases from V and 4 bases from J, with 13 bases between. CDR3 length: 15 residues. CDR1 MNHEY and CDR2 SMNVEV come from the germline V gene (reference sequence). For the CDR3, the DNA is TGTGCCAGCAGTTTAGGAGGGTGGGGGGCAGATACGCAGTATTTT. Its translation: CASSLGGWGADTQYF.

The gene calls are TRBV11-2 and TRBJ1-4, with TRBD1 matching 11 bases. The CDR3 totals 15 residues. Germline CDR1 is SGHAT and CDR2 is FQNNGV. V trimming: 5 bases; J trimming: 7 bases; junction bases outside the gene matches: 6. The CDR3 bases are TGTGCCAGCAGCAACCGGGACAGGGGGTTTGAAAAACTGTTTTTT. The encoded protein is CASSNRDRGFEKLFF.

The gene calls are TRBV7-9 and TRBJ2-2, with a possible D match to TRBD2 (5 bases). There are 15 residues in the CDR3. Trimming cost V 7 bases and J 7 bases, with 19 bases left between them. Germline V gene lookup returns CDR1 SEHNR and CDR2 FQNEAQ (reference sequence). In DNA form, the CDR3 reads TGTGCCAGCAATTTCCGGGAAAGCCCGGGCGGGGAGCTGTTTTTT. Protein product: CASNFRESPGGELFF.

The chain employs TRBV29-1 and TRBJ2-7; D is unresolved. Trimming shortened V by 0 bases and J by 2 bases, and 8 bases separated the two germline ends. The length of the CDR3 is 13 residues. CDR1 is SQVTM, CDR2 ANQGSEA, per germline. The DNA of the CDR3 is TGCAGCGTTGAAGATCCCAGGACCTACGAGCAGTACTTC. The encoded protein is CSVEDPRTYEQYF.

V gene TRBV9 combines with J gene TRBJ2-2, with D possibly matching TRBD1 (5 bases). This CDR3 is built from 16 residues. Trimming took off 1 base at V and 0 bases at J, with 10 bases between the two ends. Germline assignment: CDR1 SGDLS and CDR2 YYNGEE. In DNA form, the CDR3 reads TGTGCCAGCAGCGTATCCATACAGGCGAACACCGGGGAGCTGTTTTTT. It yields the protein CASSVSIQANTGELFF. The full variable domain, with the rest looked up from reference TRBV9 and TRBJ2-2, is DSGVTQTPKHLITATGQRVTLRCSPRSGDLSVYWYQQSLDQGLQFLIQYYNGEERAKGNILERFSAQQFPDLHSELNLSSLELGDSALYFCASSVSIQANTGELFFGEGSRLTVL.

V is TRBV12-5 and J is TRBJ2-2, with 7 bases identical to TRBD1. This CDR3 spans 15 amino acids. The trim removed 6 bases at V and 4 bases at J, leaving 8 bases unmatched. From germline, CDR1 is LGHNT and CDR2 FRNRAP. This chain's CDR3 is CASGERQGPTGELFF. The CDR3 bases are TGTGCTAGTGGAGAAAGACAGGGCCCCACCGGGGAGCTGTTTTTT. Supplemented by reference TRBV12-5 and TRBJ2-2, the full variable domain reads DARVTQTPRHKVTEMGQEVTMRCQPILGHNTVFWYRQTMMQGLELLAYFRNRAPLDDSGMPKDRFSAEMPDATLATLKIQPSEPRDSAVYFCASGERQGPTGELFFGEGSRLTVL.

The chain employs TRBV14 and TRBJ1-1; no clear D gene. The CDR3 runs 11 residues. CDR1 is SGHDN and CDR2 is FVKESK in the germline V gene. Trimming took off 6 bases at V and 11 bases at J, with 13 bases between the two ends. As DNA, the CDR3 is TGTGCCAGCAGGAGGGATTTTAGGGCTTTCTTT. Translation gives CASRRDFRAFF.

This clone was found once. V and J are TRBV10-3 and TRBJ1-5; no clear D. The CDR3 has 16 amino acids. Looked up from germline, CDR1 is ENHRY and CDR2 is SYGVKD. V lost 0 bases, J lost 3 bases, and 12 bases lay in between. The CDR3 reads CAISESSEQFNQPQHF. The CDR3 bases are TGTGCCATCAGTGAGTCGTCGGAACAGTTCAATCAGCCCCAGCATTTT.

This clone came up once. The J gene is TRBJ2-6, the V gene TRBV5-1; 8 bases fit TRBD1. Germline lookup yields CDR1 SGHRS and CDR2 YFSETQ. The CDR3 extends over 17 amino acids. After removal of 5 bases from V and 0 bases from J, the junction contained 7 bases not matched to a gene. The CDR3 region is CASSSGTGSSGANVLTF. The CDR3 nucleotides are TGCGCCAGCAGTTCCGGGACAGGATCCTCTGGGGCCAACGTCCTGACTTTC. Complete variable domain (other parts from reference TRBV5-1 and TRBJ2-6): KAGVTQTPRYLIKTRGQQVTLSCSPISGHRSVSWYQQTPGQGLQFLFEYFSETQRNKGNFPGRFSGRQFSNSRSEMNVSTLELGDSALYLCASSSGTGSSGANVLTFGAGSRLTVL.

This sequence joins TRBV30 and TRBJ1-2, with 7 bases that match TRBD1. The CDR3 has 13 residues. Germline V gene sequence: CDR1 GTSNPN, CDR2 SVGIG (reference sequence). With V trimmed by 4 bases and J by 8 bases, 10 bases remained unmatched. The CDR3 reads CAWTNIGTEGYTF. The DNA of the CDR3 is TGTGCCTGGACGAACATCGGGACAGAAGGCTACACCTTC. The full variable domain, its missing parts supplied by reference TRBV30 and TRBJ1-2, is SQTIHQWPATLVQPVGSPLSLECTVEGTSNPNLYWYRQAAGRGLQLLFYSVGIGQISSEVPQNLSASRPQDRQFILSSKKLLLSDSGFYLCAWTNIGTEGYTFGSGTRLTVV.